These T cell receptor beta chains were read from a single sample in a study of vaccination and CD4 T cells after COVID-19. These receptors have no identified antigens. Each CDR3 protein gets one entry after TCRdb re-called the PCR reads with MiXCR. The sample shows approximately 19,000 distinct CDR3 sequences, 43% of them seen only once. The sequenced sample was CD4+ T cells from blood, cultured in vitro. These receptors came from a human donor who had recovered from COVID-19. Both conserved end residues are trimmed from each CDR3. Fields, in order: clone size, J gene, V gene, CDR3 protein. Clone size is stated in some rows and not others, as once, few, many or a class when expanded.

few TRBJ1-2 TRBV21-1 ASRDQHRGNYGYT
. TRBJ2-7 TRBV15 ATSRGLERYEQY
. TRBJ1-1 TRBV12-5 ASGLALGTGGLNTEAF
once TRBJ2-2 TRBV7-2 ASSLANRVGSTGELF
. TRBJ1-1 TRBV5-1 ASSLDSGNTEAF
medium-sized TRBJ1-2 TRBV7-9 ASSQGQSLFYGYT
. TRBJ1-1 TRBV28 AILRGANTEAF
. TRBJ1-2 TRBV29-1 SVRGANYGYT
few TRBJ1-5 TRBV10-3 AISEIGGNQPQH
. TRBJ1-2 TRBV4-1 ASSRDSANYGYT
. TRBJ1-5 TRBV6-1 ASRETTGTQPQH
. TRBJ2-5 TRBV5-1 ASSLIGTSETQY
. TRBJ2-7 TRBV6-1 ASSTQSTGVREQY
. TRBJ2-7 TRBV20-1 SAWGGAGQQY
few TRBJ2-1 TRBV28 ASSSERAPWGYNEQF
. TRBJ1-2 TRBV5-5 ASSLAFNSPAGYYGYT
few TRBJ1-2 TRBV20-1 SARLGPLTNYGYT
few TRBJ1-5 TRBV19 ASSRPGQINQPQH
. TRBJ2-3 TRBV5-6 ASRLGLVQDTQY